This TCR beta chain was identified in a study of tumour-infiltrating T cells in Burkitt lymphoma. At the level of the study: Repertoire clonality predicted overall and progression-free survival.

This clone showed up just a few times. Sequenced by immunoSEQ multiplex PCR; TCRdb stores in-frame clones only, minus some. Among about 7,600 clones listed, roughly 15% were seen once. Trimming removed 0 bases from V and 7 bases from J, with 14 bases in between. Germline assignment: CDR1 SGDLS and CDR2 YYNGEE. The CDR3 is made up of 14 amino acids. The sequenced sample consisted of tumor tissue. V and J are TRBV9 and TRBJ2-7; D is unclear. This TCR derives from a human donor with diffuse large B-cell lymphoma. CDR3 in DNA: TGTGCCAGCAGCGTAGATGTGACATCACGGGAGCAGTACTTC. Protein sequence: CASSVDVTSREQYF.